This is a list of T cell receptor beta chains from one sample in a study of T cell responses to AZD1222 COVID-19 vaccine. Clones were read by immunoSEQ multiplex PCR, and TCRdb kept only the in-frame ones, dropping some. The data hold some 140,000 clones, with 91% observed a single time. Source: peripheral blood, taken 28 days after the second AZD1222 dose. The receptors stem from an adult who received the AZD1222 COVID-19 vaccine. Each CDR3 is given with its conserved first and last residue. The order of the fields is D gene, J gene, V gene, CDR3 protein. A D gene is named only where the DNA matches it firmly.

d_call: NA
j_call: TRBJ1-6
v_call: TRBV30
cdr3_aa: CAWSAQTYNSPLHF

d_call: TRBD2
j_call: TRBJ2-3
v_call: TRBV5-4
cdr3_aa: CASSSTPTRTSENTDTQYF

d_call: NA
j_call: TRBJ1-5
v_call: TRBV29-1
cdr3_aa: CSVAHGGPQHF

d_call: TRBD2
j_call: TRBJ2-1
v_call: TRBV19
cdr3_aa: CASRNLAGGSYNEQFF

d_call: NA
j_call: TRBJ1-3
v_call: TRBV6-5
cdr3_aa: CASSYGPTAVGNTIYF

d_call: TRBD1
j_call: TRBJ1-5
v_call: TRBV10-3
cdr3_aa: CAISVSGGDQPQHF

d_call: NA
j_call: TRBJ2-5
v_call: TRBV5-1
cdr3_aa: CASSGYRQETQYF

d_call: TRBD1
j_call: TRBJ1-2
v_call: TRBV11-2
cdr3_aa: CASSPQGAGYTF

d_call: TRBD2
j_call: TRBJ2-5
v_call: TRBV5-8
cdr3_aa: CASSLLAGKETQYF

d_call: NA
j_call: TRBJ2-7
v_call: TRBV7-9
cdr3_aa: CASSHAALYEQYF

d_call: NA
j_call: TRBJ1-2
v_call: TRBV2
cdr3_aa: CASSPGRTNYGYTF

d_call: NA
j_call: TRBJ1-2
v_call: TRBV6-5
cdr3_aa: CASRILAGINYGYTF

d_call: NA
j_call: TRBJ2-1
v_call: TRBV4-3
cdr3_aa: CTSSQDFPDEQFF

d_call: NA
j_call: TRBJ1-4
v_call: TRBV7-9
cdr3_aa: CASSLGQGDEKLFF

d_call: NA
j_call: TRBJ2-7
v_call: TRBV10-3
cdr3_aa: CAISEYGSAPYEQYF

d_call: NA
j_call: TRBJ1-1
v_call: TRBV5-1
cdr3_aa: CASSLGLEGIPEAFF

d_call: NA
j_call: TRBJ1-5
v_call: TRBV10-3
cdr3_aa: CAISELLGSNQPQHF

d_call: NA
j_call: TRBJ1-1
v_call: TRBV6-2/TRBV6-3
cdr3_aa: CASSEGPAGTEAFF

d_call: TRBD2
j_call: TRBJ2-3
v_call: TRBV10-2
cdr3_aa: CASMSGGPTDTQYF

d_call: NA
j_call: TRBJ1-4
v_call: TRBV7-8
cdr3_aa: CASSAGLTATNEKLFF

d_call: NA
j_call: TRBJ1-1
v_call: TRBV5-1
cdr3_aa: CASRPKQERTEAFF

d_call: NA
j_call: TRBJ1-3
v_call: TRBV12-3/TRBV12-4
cdr3_aa: CASSQYSGNTIYF

d_call: NA
j_call: TRBJ1-1
v_call: TRBV19
cdr3_aa: CASSITSGPEAFF

d_call: TRBD1
j_call: TRBJ1-1
v_call: TRBV5-1
cdr3_aa: CASSLSGQGADTEAFF

d_call: NA
j_call: TRBJ1-1
v_call: TRBV7-9
cdr3_aa: CASSLSAGTEAFF

d_call: NA
j_call: TRBJ2-6
v_call: TRBV12-1
cdr3_aa: CASSVGQGGSGANVLTF

d_call: NA
j_call: TRBJ1-2
v_call: TRBV4-2
cdr3_aa: CASSLGQEDYGYTF

d_call: TRBD1
j_call: TRBJ1-1
v_call: TRBV15
cdr3_aa: CAAGTEMNTEAFF

d_call: NA
j_call: TRBJ2-1
v_call: TRBV19
cdr3_aa: CASSIDSYNEQFF

d_call: NA
j_call: TRBJ2-3
v_call: TRBV6-5
cdr3_aa: CASSYSSFPTDTQYF

d_call: NA
j_call: TRBJ2-4
v_call: TRBV19
cdr3_aa: CASSIQRGDIQYF

d_call: TRBD1
j_call: TRBJ1-5
v_call: TRBV18
cdr3_aa: CASSPRGGGGVHGNQPQHF

d_call: NA
j_call: TRBJ1-1
v_call: TRBV29-1
cdr3_aa: CSVLWAAMNTEAFF